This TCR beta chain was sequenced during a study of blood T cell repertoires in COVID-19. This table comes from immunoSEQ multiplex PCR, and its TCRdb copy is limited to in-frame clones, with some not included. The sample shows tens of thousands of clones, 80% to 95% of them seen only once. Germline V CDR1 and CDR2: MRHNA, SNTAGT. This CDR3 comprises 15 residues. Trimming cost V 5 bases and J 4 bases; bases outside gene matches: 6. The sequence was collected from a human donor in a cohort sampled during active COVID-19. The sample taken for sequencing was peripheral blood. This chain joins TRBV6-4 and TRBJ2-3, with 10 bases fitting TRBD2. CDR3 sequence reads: CASSSGGAVADTQYF. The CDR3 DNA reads TGTGCCAGCAGTAGCGGGGGGGCCGTGGCAGATACGCAGTATTTT.